This TCR beta chain was identified in a study of PD-1 blockade in classical Hodgkin lymphoma. The CDR3 has 13 amino acids. J was trimmed by 5 bases and V by 4 bases; bases with no gene match: 3. Germline V CDR1 and CDR2: SGHKS, YYEKEE (reference sequence). The protocol was immunoSEQ multiplex PCR, while the TCRdb copy is restricted to in-frame clones and leaves out a portion. The sample has tens of thousands of clones; around 80% are singletons. Brentuximab vedotin exposure varied, and every patient relapsed after autologous stem cell transplantation. The receptor was derived from a human donor with classical Hodgkin lymphoma. The specimen comprised peripheral blood mononuclear cells (PBMCs), sampled before the second cycle of nivolumab. The genes are TRBV5-5 and TRBJ2-3; TRBD1 agrees at 8 bases. The CDR3 sequence is CASSAQGGDTQYF. CDR3 nucleotides: TGTGCCAGCAGCGCACAGGGGGGAGATACGCAGTATTTT.